This T cell receptor beta chain was sequenced for a study of beta chain features in type 1 diabetes. Study-wide background: Patients and healthy donors were similar in age, gender and cell yields. Overall study results and limits: Shorter TCRB CDR3s, moderately but significantly so, marked every one of the four CD4+ subsets in Type 1 diabetes patients.

A word on this clone: Its antigen is unidentified.

From germline, CDR1 is SGHDN and CDR2 FVKESK. The CDR3 is made up of 15 amino acids. Trimming shortened V by 4 bases and J by 4 bases, and 16 bases separated the two germline ends. Every single donor gave one heparinised blood draw, and these averaged approximately 120 mL. Expressed TCRB transcripts were sequenced, since all the RNA that had been isolated was reverse transcribed. Method: immunoSEQ multiplex PCR; TCRdb's copy keeps in-frame clones and lacks some. The data hold 60,000 to 75,000 clones, with just under 50% observed a single time. The clonotype originates from a man aged 30 to 45 with type 1 diabetes. The specimen sequenced was central memory CD4+ T cells from blood. This rearrangement joins TRBV14 to TRBJ1-1; D remains ambiguous. CDR3 sequence reads: CASSLSGRPATEAFF. CDR3 nucleotide sequence: TGTGCCAGCAGCCTCTCCGGTCGCCCCGCCACTGAAGCTTTCTTT.